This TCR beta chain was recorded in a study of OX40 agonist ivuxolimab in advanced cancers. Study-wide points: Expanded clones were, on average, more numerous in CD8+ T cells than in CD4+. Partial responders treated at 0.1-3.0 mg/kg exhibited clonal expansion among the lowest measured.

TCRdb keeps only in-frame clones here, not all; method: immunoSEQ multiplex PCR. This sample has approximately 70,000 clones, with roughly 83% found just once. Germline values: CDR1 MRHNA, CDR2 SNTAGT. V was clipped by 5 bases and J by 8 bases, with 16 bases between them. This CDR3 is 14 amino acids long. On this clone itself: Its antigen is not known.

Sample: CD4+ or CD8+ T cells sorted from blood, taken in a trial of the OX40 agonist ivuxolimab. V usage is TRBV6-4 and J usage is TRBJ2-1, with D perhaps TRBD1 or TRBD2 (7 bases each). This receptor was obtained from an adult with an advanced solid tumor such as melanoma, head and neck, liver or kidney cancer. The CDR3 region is CASSPRGLADEQFF. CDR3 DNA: TGTGCCAGCAGTCCTAGGGGGCTAGCGGATGAGCAGTTCTTC.